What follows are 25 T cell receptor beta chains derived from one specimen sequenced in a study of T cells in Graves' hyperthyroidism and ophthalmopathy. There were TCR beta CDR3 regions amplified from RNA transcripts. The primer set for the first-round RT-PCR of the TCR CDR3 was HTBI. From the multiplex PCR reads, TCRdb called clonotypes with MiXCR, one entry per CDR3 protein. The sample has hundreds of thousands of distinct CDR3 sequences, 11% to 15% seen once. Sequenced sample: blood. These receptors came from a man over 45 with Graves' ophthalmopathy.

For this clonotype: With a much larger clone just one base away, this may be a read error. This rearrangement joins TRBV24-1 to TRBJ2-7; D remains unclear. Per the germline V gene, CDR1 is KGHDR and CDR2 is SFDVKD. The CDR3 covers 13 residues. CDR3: CATSDGVVSEQCF. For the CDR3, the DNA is TGTGCCACCAGTGACGGTGTTGTTTCCGAGCAGTGCTTC.

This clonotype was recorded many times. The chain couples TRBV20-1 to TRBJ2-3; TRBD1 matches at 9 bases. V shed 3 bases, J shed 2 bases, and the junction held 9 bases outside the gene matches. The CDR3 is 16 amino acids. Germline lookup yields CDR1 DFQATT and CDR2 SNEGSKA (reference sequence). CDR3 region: CSARFATGGHTDTQYF. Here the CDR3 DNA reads TGCAGTGCTAGGTTCGCGACAGGGGGACACACAGATACGCAGTATTTT.

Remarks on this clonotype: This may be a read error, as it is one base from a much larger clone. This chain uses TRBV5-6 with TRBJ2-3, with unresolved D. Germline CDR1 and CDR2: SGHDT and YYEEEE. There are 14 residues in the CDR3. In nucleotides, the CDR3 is TGTGCCAGCAGCCCGGGCAGTCGGGCAGATACGCAGTGTTTT. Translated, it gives CASSPGSRADTQCF.

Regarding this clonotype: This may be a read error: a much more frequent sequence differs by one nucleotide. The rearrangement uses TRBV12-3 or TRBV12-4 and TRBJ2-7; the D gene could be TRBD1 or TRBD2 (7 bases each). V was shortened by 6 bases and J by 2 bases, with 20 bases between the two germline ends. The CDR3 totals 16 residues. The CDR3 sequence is CASRLGGGAIPYEQYF. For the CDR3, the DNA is TGTGCCAGCAGACTGGGAGGGGGCGCAATCCCCTACGAGCAGTACTTC.

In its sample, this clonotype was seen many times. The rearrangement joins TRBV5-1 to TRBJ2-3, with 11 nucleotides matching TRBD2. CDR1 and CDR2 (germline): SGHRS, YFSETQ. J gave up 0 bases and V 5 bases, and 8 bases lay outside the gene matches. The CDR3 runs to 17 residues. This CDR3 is CASRRLAGGSSTDTQYF. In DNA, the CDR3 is TGCGCCAGCAGACGGCTAGCGGGAGGATCTAGCACAGATACGCAGTATTTT.

CDR3 residues: CASSIVSGERYEQYF. The CDR3 DNA sequence: TGTGCCAGTAGTATAGTGTCAGGGGAAAGATACGAGCAGTACTTC. The chain combines TRBV19 with TRBJ2-7; possible D gene TRBD1, 6 bases. Trimming shortened V by 1 base and J by 4 bases, and 14 bases separated the two germline ends. CDR1 and CDR2 from the germline V gene are LNHDA and SQIVND (reference sequence). There are 15 residues in the CDR3.

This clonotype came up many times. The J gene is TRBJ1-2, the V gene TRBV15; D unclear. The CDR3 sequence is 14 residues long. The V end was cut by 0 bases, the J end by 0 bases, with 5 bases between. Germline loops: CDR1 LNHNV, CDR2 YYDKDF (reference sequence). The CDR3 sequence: CATSRDKTNYGYTF. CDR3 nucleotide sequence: TGTGCCACCAGCAGAGACAAGACTAACTATGGCTACACCTTC.

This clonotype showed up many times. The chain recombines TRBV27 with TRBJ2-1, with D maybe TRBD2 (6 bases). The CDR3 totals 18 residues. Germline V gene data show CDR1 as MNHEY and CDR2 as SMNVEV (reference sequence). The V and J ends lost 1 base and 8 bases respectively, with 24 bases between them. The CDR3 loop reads CASSLLGLSGSRGHEQFF. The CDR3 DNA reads TGTGCCAGCAGTTTATTGGGGTTAAGCGGGTCCCGGGGACATGAGCAGTTCTTC.

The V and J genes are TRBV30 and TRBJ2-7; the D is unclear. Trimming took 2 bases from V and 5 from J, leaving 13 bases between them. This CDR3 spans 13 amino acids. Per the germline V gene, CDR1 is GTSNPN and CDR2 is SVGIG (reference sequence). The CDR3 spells CAWSPQVNHEQYF. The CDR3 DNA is TGTGCCTGGAGTCCCCAGGTCAACCACGAGCAGTACTTC.

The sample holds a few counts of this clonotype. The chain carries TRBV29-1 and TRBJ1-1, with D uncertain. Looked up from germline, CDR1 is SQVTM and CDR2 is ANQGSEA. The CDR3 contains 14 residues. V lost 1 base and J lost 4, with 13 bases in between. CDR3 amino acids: CSVEVARGSTEAFF. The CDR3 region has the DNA TGCAGCGTTGAAGTTGCAAGAGGGAGCACTGAAGCTTTCTTT.

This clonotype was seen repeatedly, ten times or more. The CDR3 coding sequence is TGTGCCAGCTCATCGCGACAGGGGAACGAGCAGTACTTC. Translated, it gives CASSSRQGNEQYF. The V and J genes are TRBV18 and TRBJ2-7; 8 bases are shared with TRBD1. Germline V CDR1 and CDR2: KGHSH, LQKENI. The V and J ends lost 5 bases and 5 bases, in that order; junction bases with no gene match: 5. This CDR3 contains 13 residues.

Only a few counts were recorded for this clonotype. The CDR3 DNA follows: TGTGCCAGCAGCTTAGCGTTACAGGGAAGGGAGACCCAGTACTTC. It translates to CASSLALQGRETQYF. The chain recombines TRBV7-9 with TRBJ2-5, with D tentatively TRBD1 (6 bases). Germline CDR1 and CDR2: SEHNR and FQNEAQ (reference sequence). The V and J ends lost 0 bases and 5 bases respectively, with 13 bases between them. CDR3 size: 15 residues. The whole variable domain, remainder taken from reference TRBV7-9 and TRBJ2-5, is DTGVSQNPRHKITKRGQNVTFRCDPISEHNRLYWYRQTLGQGPEFLTYFQNEAQLEKSRLLSDRFSAERPKGSFSTLEIQRTEQGDSAMYLCASSLALQGRETQYFGPGTRLLVL.

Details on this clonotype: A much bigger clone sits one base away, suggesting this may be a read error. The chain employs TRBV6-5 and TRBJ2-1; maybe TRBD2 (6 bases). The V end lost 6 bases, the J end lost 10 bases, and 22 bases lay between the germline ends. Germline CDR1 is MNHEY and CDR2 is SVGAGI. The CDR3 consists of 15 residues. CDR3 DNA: TGTGCCAGCAGCTTCTCAGGAGGGCGGATGTGGGAGCAGTTCTTC. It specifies CASSFSGGRMWEQFF.

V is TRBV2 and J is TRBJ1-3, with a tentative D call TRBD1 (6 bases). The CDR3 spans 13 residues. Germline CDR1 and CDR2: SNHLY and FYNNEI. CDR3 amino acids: CSSARTAGNTIYF. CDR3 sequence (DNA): TGTTCATCAGCCCGGACAGCTGGAAACACCATATATTTT. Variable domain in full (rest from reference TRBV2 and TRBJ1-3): EPEVTQTPSHQVTQMGQEVILRCVPISNHLYFYWYRQILGQKVEFLVSFYNNEISEKSEIFDDQFSVERPDGSNFTLKIRSTKLEDSAMYFCSSARTAGNTIYFGEGSWLTVV.

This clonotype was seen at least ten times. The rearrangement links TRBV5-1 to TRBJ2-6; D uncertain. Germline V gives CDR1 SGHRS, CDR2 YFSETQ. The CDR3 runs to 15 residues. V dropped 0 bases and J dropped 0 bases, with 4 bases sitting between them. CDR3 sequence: CASSLGDSGANVLTF. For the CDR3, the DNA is TGCGCCAGCAGCTTGGGCGACTCTGGGGCCAACGTCCTGACTTTC. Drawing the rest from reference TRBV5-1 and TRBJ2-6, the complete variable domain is KAGVTQTPRYLIKTRGQQVTLSCSPISGHRSVSWYQQTPGQGLQFLFEYFSETQRNKGNFPGRFSGRQFSNSRSEMNVSTLELGDSALYLCASSLGDSGANVLTFGAGSRLTVL.

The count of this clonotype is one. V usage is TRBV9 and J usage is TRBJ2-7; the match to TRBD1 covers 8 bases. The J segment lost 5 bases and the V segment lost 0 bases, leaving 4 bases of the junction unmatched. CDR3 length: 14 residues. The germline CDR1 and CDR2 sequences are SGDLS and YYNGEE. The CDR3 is CASSVGDRPHEQYF. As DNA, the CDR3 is TGTGCCAGCAGCGTAGGGGACAGGCCCCACGAGCAGTACTTC.

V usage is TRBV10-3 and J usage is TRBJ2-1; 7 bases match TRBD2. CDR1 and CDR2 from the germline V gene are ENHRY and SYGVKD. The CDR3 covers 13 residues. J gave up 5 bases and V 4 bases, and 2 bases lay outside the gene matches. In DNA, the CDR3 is TGTGCCATCAGTGCGGGAGGAAACAATGAGCAGTTCTTC. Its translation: CAISAGGNNEQFF.

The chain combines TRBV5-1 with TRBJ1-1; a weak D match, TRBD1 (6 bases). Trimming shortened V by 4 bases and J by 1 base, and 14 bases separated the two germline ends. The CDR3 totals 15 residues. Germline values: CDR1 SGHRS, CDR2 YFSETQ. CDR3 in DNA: TGCGCCAGCAGCCCACTGGGACACTCGAACACTGAAGCTTTCTTT. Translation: CASSPLGHSNTEAFF.

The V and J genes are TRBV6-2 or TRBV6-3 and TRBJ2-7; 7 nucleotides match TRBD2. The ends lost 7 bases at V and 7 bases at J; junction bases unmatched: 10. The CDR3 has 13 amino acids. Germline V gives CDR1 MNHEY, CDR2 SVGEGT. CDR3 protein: CASIEPGLREQYF. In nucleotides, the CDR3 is TGTGCCAGCATTGAACCGGGACTACGGGAGCAGTACTTC.

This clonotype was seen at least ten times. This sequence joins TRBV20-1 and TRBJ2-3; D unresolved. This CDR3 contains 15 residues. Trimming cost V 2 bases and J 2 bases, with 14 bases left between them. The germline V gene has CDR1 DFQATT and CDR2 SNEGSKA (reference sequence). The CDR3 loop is CSARYERGFTDTQYF. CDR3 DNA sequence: TGCAGTGCTAGATATGAGCGTGGGTTCACAGATACGCAGTATTTT.

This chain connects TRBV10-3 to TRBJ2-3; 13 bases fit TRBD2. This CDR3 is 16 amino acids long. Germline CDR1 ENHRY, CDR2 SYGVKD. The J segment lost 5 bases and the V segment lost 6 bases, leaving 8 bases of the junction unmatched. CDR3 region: CAISDGLAGVGDTQYF. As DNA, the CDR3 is TGTGCCATCAGCGATGGACTAGCGGGAGTCGGAGATACGCAGTATTTT.

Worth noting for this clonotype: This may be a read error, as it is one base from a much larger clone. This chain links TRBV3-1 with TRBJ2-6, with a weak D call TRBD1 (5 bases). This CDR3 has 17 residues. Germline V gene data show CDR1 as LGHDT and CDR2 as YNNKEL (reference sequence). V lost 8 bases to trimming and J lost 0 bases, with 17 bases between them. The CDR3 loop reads CASGYDTGVSGANVLTF. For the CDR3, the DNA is TGTGCCAGCGGTTACGATACAGGTGTCTCTGGGGCCAACGTCCTGACTTTC.

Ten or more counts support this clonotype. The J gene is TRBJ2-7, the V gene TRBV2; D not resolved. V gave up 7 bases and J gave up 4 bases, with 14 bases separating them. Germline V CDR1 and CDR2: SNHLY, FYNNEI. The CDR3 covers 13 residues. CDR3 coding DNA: TGTGCCAGCATCTCGCCGCCGGGTTACGAGCAGTACTTC. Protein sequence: CASISPPGYEQYF.

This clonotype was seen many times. CDR3 sequence: CSASPYNEQFF. For the CDR3, the DNA is TGCAGTGCTAGCCCTTACAATGAGCAGTTCTTC. V and J are TRBV20-1 and TRBJ2-1; D gene unclear. V lost 3 bases to trimming and J lost 4 bases, with 4 bases between them. The CDR3 is made up of 11 amino acids. Germline assignment: CDR1 DFQATT and CDR2 SNEGSKA (reference sequence).

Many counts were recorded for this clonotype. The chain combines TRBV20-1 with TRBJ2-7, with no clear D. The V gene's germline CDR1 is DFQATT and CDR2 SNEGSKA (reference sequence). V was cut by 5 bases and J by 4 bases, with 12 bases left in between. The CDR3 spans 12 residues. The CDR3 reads CSAGLGSYEQYF. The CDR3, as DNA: TGCAGTGCTGGGTTGGGGTCGTACGAGCAGTACTTC.